A selection of T cell receptor beta chains follows, all from one sample in a study of OX40 agonist ivuxolimab in advanced cancers. The protocol was immunoSEQ multiplex PCR, while the TCRdb copy is restricted to in-frame clones and leaves out a portion. Here the sample spans around 97,000 clones, 86% being singletons. The sequenced sample was CD4+ or CD8+ T cells sorted from blood, obtained in a trial of the OX40 agonist ivuxolimab. The receptors originated from an adult with an advanced solid tumor such as melanoma, head and neck, liver or kidney cancer. CDR3s include the opening cysteine and the closing phenylalanine or tryptophan. A D gene is named only where the DNA matches it firmly. Only some rows state a clone size, as once, few, many or a class for expanded clones.

>TRBD1|TRBV6-1|TRBJ2-2|few
TGTGCCAGCAGTGTCGGGACAGTCCCCGGGGAGCTGTTTTTT
CASSVGTVPGELFF
>.|TRBV9|TRBJ2-7|.
TGTGCCAGCAGCGTAGAGGGTAGTTCCTACGAGCAGTACTTC
CASSVEGSSYEQYF
>TRBD2|TRBV19|TRBJ2-1|.
TGTGCCAGTAGTAGACTAGCGGGGGGCGCAACCTACAATGAGCAGTTCTTC
CASSRLAGGATYNEQFF
>TRBD2|TRBV2|TRBJ2-5|.
TGTGCCAGCAGTGGCGGGGGGCGGGAGACCCAGTACTTC
CASSGGGRETQYF
>.|TRBV5-1|TRBJ2-1|.
TGCGCCAGTTCGTCAAGGGAAGATGAGCAGTTCTTC
CASSSREDEQFF
>TRBD2|TRBV7-9|TRBJ2-1|.
TGTGCCAGCAGCCCCTCTGGGGGGGTATCGTACAATGAGCAGTTCTTC
CASSPSGGVSYNEQFF
>.|TRBV6-6|TRBJ2-1|.
TGTGCCAGCAGTACATCGTCCCCTTCCTCCTACAATGAGCAGTTCTTC
CASSTSSPSSYNEQFF
>.|TRBV11-3|TRBJ1-1|few
TGTGCCAGCAGCTTACAACAGGATAAGGCGAACACTGAAGCTTTCTTT
CASSLQQDKANTEAFF
>.|TRBV5-1|TRBJ2-7|.
TGCGCCAGCAGGGACAGCGGCAATACCTACGAGCAGTACTTC
CASRDSGNTYEQYF
>.|TRBV5-6|TRBJ1-3|.
TGTGCCAGCAGCTTTGGGCAGAGCTCTGGAAACACCATATATTTT
CASSFGQSSGNTIYF
>.|TRBV7-9|TRBJ2-1|.
TGTGCCAGCAGCTCGGAGACGTATGAGCAGTTCTTC
CASSSETYEQFF
>.|TRBV4-2|TRBJ2-1|.
TGTGCCAGCAGCGGACGGACTGACAATGAGCAGTTCTTC
CASSGRTDNEQFF
>.|TRBV6-1|TRBJ2-7|.
TGTGCCAGCAGTGTTTACGGGCGAGAGCAGTACTTC
CASSVYGREQYF
>.|TRBV9|TRBJ1-2|.
TGTGCCAGCAGCGTAGCCGAGGACAAGGGTAACTATGGCTACACCTTC
CASSVAEDKGNYGYTF
>.|TRBV27|TRBJ2-1|.
TGTGCCAGCAGTAACCAGGGATCCGAAAATGAGCAGTTCTTC
CASSNQGSENEQFF
>.|TRBV29-1|TRBJ2-5|.
TGCAGCGTTGGCCTCTTGGGACAAGAGACCCAGTACTTC
CSVGLLGQETQYF
>.|TRBV29-1|TRBJ1-1|.
TGCAGCGTTGAAGAGAGTGGGGGCCGGACTGAAGCTTTCTTT
CSVEESGGRTEAFF
>TRBD1|TRBV6-7|TRBJ2-5|.
TGTGCCAGCAGTTACGGGATGAAAGAGACTGACCGGGACAGTCTCCCAGAGACCCAGTACTTC
CASSYGMKETDRDSLPETQYF
>TRBD2|TRBV6-1|TRBJ2-1|.
TGTGCCAGCAGAGCCGGGACTAGCAGTTACAATGAGCAGTTCTTC
CASRAGTSSYNEQFF
>TRBD1|TRBV10-2|TRBJ1-6|few
TGCGCCAGCAGTGCTGACAGGGAAAATTCACCCCTCCACTTT
CASSADRENSPLHF
>TRBD1|TRBV5-1|TRBJ1-2|.
TGCGCCAGCAGGCCGACAGGGGATTTTGGCTACACCTTC
CASRPTGDFGYTF
>TRBD2|TRBV6-5|TRBJ2-7|.
TGTGCCAGCAGTTCTCTACCGGGACTAGCATGGGACGAGCAGTACTTC
CASSSLPGLAWDEQYF
>TRBD2|TRBV7-2|TRBJ2-1|.
TGTGCCAGCAGCTCCCAGACTAGCGGGGTTTGGCTGGGCTACAATGAGCAGTTCTTC
CASSSQTSGVWLGYNEQFF
>.|TRBV12-5|TRBJ2-7|.
TGTGCTAGTGGTTTGGCCGCCTTTCAGGGGAACGCTTACGAGCAGTACTTC
CASGLAAFQGNAYEQYF
>.|TRBV5-4|TRBJ1-6|.
TGTGCCAGCCTTCCACCGGGGGATAATTCACCCCTCCACTTT
CASLPPGDNSPLHF
>.|TRBV27|TRBJ2-3|.
TGTGCCAGCAGTTTAGGTTTGAGCACAGATACGCAGTATTTT
CASSLGLSTDTQYF
>.|TRBV4-2|TRBJ1-2|.
TGTGCCAGCAGCCCCGGGCTTTCAGGCGGCTACACCTTC
CASSPGLSGGYTF
>.|TRBV9|TRBJ2-3|.
TGTGCCAGCCCGCGAGAGTGGTCGAGTACAGATACGCAGTATTTT
CASPREWSSTDTQYF
>.|TRBV27|TRBJ1-1|few
TGTGCCAGCAGGCCCCGATTGAACACTGAAGCTTTCTTT
CASRPRLNTEAFF
>.|TRBV11-1|TRBJ1-1|.
TGTGCCAGCAGCCCGGACAAGAACACTGAAGCTTTCTTT
CASSPDKNTEAFF
>.|TRBV7-2|TRBJ2-3|once
TGTGCCAGCAGTGTACAGGGATTCACTAGCACAGATACGCAGTATTTT
CASSVQGFTSTDTQYF
>TRBD2|TRBV5-1|TRBJ2-3|.
TGCGCCAGCAGCTTAGGGACTAGCGGGGGATATACGCAGTATTTT
CASSLGTSGGYTQYF
>.|TRBV5-6|TRBJ1-1|once
TGTGCCAGCAGCCCCTTAGAAAGGAAGAACACTGAAGCTTTCTTT
CASSPLERKNTEAFF
>.|TRBV13|TRBJ1-5|.
TGTGCCAGCAGCTTGGGGGGAACGTTACATCAGCCCCAGCATTTT
CASSLGGTLHQPQHF